This T cell receptor beta chain was identified in a study of HIV-infected patients and healthy controls. Turning to the study itself: The CD4:CD8 ratio increased slightly in early therapy, but CD8 counts showed no consistent change.

Study observations and caveats: HLA types of the donors remained undetermined.

All unsorted peripheral T cells were captured because whole blood was used without fractionation. The RNA source was an approximately 2.4 ml peripheral blood draw. Germline V lookup: CDR1 MDHEN, CDR2 SYDVKM. The CDR3 runs 16 residues. J gave up 8 bases and V 5 bases, and 9 bases lay outside the gene matches. Alpha and beta constant-region primers primed reverse transcription of around 540 ng RNA. Separate chain-specific third strand synthesis with multiplexing indices produced the alpha and beta libraries. Two random hexamers, added before amplification and joined, formed each molecule's 12-nucleotide barcode. TCRdb used MiXCR to reprocess the 5' RACE reads, holding one entry per CDR3 protein. The top ten clones hold about 35% of a sample with 7,500 to 10,000 distinct CDR3 sequences, more than 7% of them seen once. Sample share makes this clonotype medium-sized. The antigen is not known.

Sequences were derived from blood, sampled before antiretroviral therapy. The V and J genes are TRBV28 and TRBJ1-4; 12 bases map to TRBD1. This clonotype was sampled from an adult with HIV infection. The donor label of this sample is uncertain. The CDR3 DNA follows: TGTGCCAGCAGTCCCGGGACAGGGGGCCGGAGAGAAAAACTGTTTTTT. This sequence encodes CASSPGTGGRREKLFF.